Below are 2 T cell receptor beta chains sequenced from a single sample in a study of blood T cells in healthy people across ages. A second PCR, run for roughly 6 to 11 cycles, used a sample-barcoded 5' primer plus a J-beta primer mix. In TCRdb, the 5' RACE reads were re-called with MiXCR into one record per CDR3 protein. The profile shows roughly 1.9 million distinct CDR3 sequences, roughly 43% of them singletons. The sequenced material came from blood. The receptor source for this set is a human donor in good health.

This clonotype was observed a handful of times. The chain is built from TRBV5-1 and TRBJ1-4, with 7 bases matching TRBD1. There are 15 residues in the CDR3. J gave up 3 bases and V 4 bases, and 6 bases lay outside the gene matches. From germline, CDR1 is SGHRS and CDR2 YFSETQ. The CDR3 nucleotides are TGCGCCAGCAGCCTCGACAGGGAGCCTAATGAAAAACTGTTTTTT. Protein sequence: CASSLDREPNEKLFF.

At least ten counts were recorded for this clonotype. V gene TRBV7-9 combines with J gene TRBJ2-7; 11 nucleotides line up with TRBD1. The CDR3 extends over 15 amino acids. Unmatched junction bases numbered 6, after V lost 4 bases and J lost 4 bases. Germline loops: CDR1 SEHNR, CDR2 FQNEAQ (reference sequence). DNA for the CDR3: TGTGCCAGCAGCTCACCGGGACAGGGGGGATACGAGCAGTACTTC. This codes for CASSSPGQGGYEQYF.